Listed here are 32 T cell receptor beta chains from one sample, sequenced in a study of early T cells in non-severe SARS-CoV-2 infection. TCRdb independently ran MiXCR on the 5' RACE reads; one entry per CDR3 protein. The data show 55,000 to 65,000 distinct CDR3 sequences, under 12% seen once. Sequenced sample: whole blood. The receptors shown here come from an adult who was a healthcare worker with PCR-confirmed SARS-CoV-2 infection or an uninfected control (not recorded which).

The table lists this clonotype with a few counts. The chain has TRBV6-2 or TRBV6-3 and TRBJ2-7; TRBD1 agrees at 10 bases. The trim removed 7 bases at V and 3 bases at J, leaving 3 bases unmatched. This CDR3 spans 13 amino acids. CDR1 is MNHEY and CDR2 is SVGEGT in the germline V gene. In DNA, the CDR3 is TGTGCCAGCAAAAGGACAGGGGGCTACGAGCAGTACTTC. It specifies CASKRTGGYEQYF.

The genes are TRBV2 and TRBJ2-3, with D possibly being TRBD2 (6 bases). V was clipped by 6 bases and J by 3 bases, with 13 bases between them. This CDR3 region has 14 residues. CDR1 SNHLY and CDR2 FYNNEI come from the germline V gene. In nucleotides, the CDR3 is TGTGCCAGCAGGGTGGGAGGCGGGACAGATACGCAGTATTTT. It encodes CASRVGGGTDTQYF.

This clonotype turned up a few times. This chain joins TRBV6-1 and TRBJ2-1; a weak D match, TRBD1 (5 bases). There are 13 residues in the CDR3. The ends were cut back, 3 bases at V and 2 bases at J, with 5 bases in the middle. Germline V gene sequence: CDR1 MNHNS, CDR2 SASEGT. The CDR3 nucleotides read TGTGCCAGCAGTGACAGGGCCTACAATGAGCAGTTCTTC. Translation gives CASSDRAYNEQFF.

This clonotype came up many times. This sequence joins TRBV4-3 and TRBJ2-7, with 8 bases matching TRBD1. This CDR3 comprises 15 residues. Per the germline V gene, CDR1 is LGHNA and CDR2 is YSLEER. V lost 1 base and J lost 2; bases outside the gene matches: 4. CDR3 DNA: TGCGCCAGCAGCCAAGGACGGACAGGGACCTACGAGCAGTACTTC. Translating gives CASSQGRTGTYEQYF.

This clonotype has ten or more counts. CDR3 sequence reads: CASSAFGGGSTDTQYF. In DNA, the CDR3 is TGTGCCAGTAGTGCATTCGGGGGGGGGTCCACAGATACGCAGTATTTT. The rearrangement uses TRBV19 and TRBJ2-3, with 8 bases aligning to TRBD2. Looked up from germline, CDR1 is LNHDA and CDR2 is SQIVND (reference sequence). The CDR3 contains 16 residues. Losses at the gene ends were 5 bases for V and 2 bases for J; bases not matched to a gene: 9.

This clonotype appeared a few times. This chain connects TRBV28 to TRBJ2-5, with D unclear. Trimming stripped 2 bases from V and 0 bases from J, with 7 bases between. This CDR3 has 14 residues. Germline V gene sequence: CDR1 MDHEN, CDR2 SYDVKM. CDR3 nucleotides: TGTGCCAGCAGTTTAGGTCCGTACCAAGAGACCCAGTACTTC. Its protein product is CASSLGPYQETQYF. Based on the CDR3 plus reference TRBV28 and TRBJ2-5, the full variable domain is DVKVTQSSRYLVKRTGEKVFLECVQDMDHENMFWYRQDPGLGLRLIYFSYDVKMKEKGDIPEGYSVSREKKERFSLILESASTNQTSMYLCASSLGPYQETQYFGPGTRLLVL.

This clonotype was counted ten times or more. The rearrangement links TRBV12-3 or TRBV12-4 to TRBJ2-6, with D tentatively TRBD1 (6 bases). CDR3 length: 18 amino acids. Trimming removed 3 bases at V and 0 bases at J, with 15 bases between. This chain's CDR3 is CASSFQDSILSGANVLTF. The CDR3, as DNA: TGTGCCAGCAGTTTCCAGGACAGCATTCTCTCTGGGGCCAACGTCCTGACTTTC.

This clonotype was seen ten or more times. The chain employs TRBV18 and TRBJ2-1, with D hard to call. The CDR3 loop spans 12 amino acids. The V gene lost 1 base and the J gene lost 7 bases, with 5 bases spanning the gap. Germline CDR1 KGHSH, CDR2 LQKENI. The CDR3: CASSPRPNEQFF. In DNA form, the CDR3 reads TGTGCCAGCTCACCACGACCAAATGAGCAGTTCTTC. Full variable domain (outside the CDR3, taken from reference TRBV18 and TRBJ2-1): NAGVMQNPRHLVRRRGQEARLRCSPMKGHSHVYWYRQLPEEGLKFMVYLQKENIIDESGMPKERFSAEFPKEGPSILRIQQVVRGDSAAYFCASSPRPNEQFFGPGTRLTVL.

At least ten counts were recorded for this clonotype. The chain recombines TRBV29-1 with TRBJ2-7, with D perhaps TRBD1 (5 bases). With 4 bases removed from V and 0 bases from J, the gap between germline ends came to 7 bases. The CDR3 consists of 12 residues. Germline V gene lookup returns CDR1 SQVTM and CDR2 ANQGSEA. The CDR3 sequence is CSVGQSSYEQYF. The CDR3 region has the DNA TGCAGCGTTGGACAGAGCTCCTACGAGCAGTACTTC.

The chain has TRBV7-2 and TRBJ2-7; 7 bases map to TRBD2. CDR1 is SGHTA, CDR2 FQGNSA, per germline. V lost 5 bases to trimming and J lost 0 bases; unmatched junction nucleotides: 10. The CDR3 loop spans 16 amino acids. The chain's CDR3 is CASSPRLAAISYEQYF. CDR3 coding DNA: TGTGCCAGCAGCCCCCGGCTAGCGGCTATCTCCTACGAGCAGTACTTC.

This clonotype was seen ten or more times. The J gene is TRBJ1-4, the V gene TRBV12-3 or TRBV12-4; 9 bases line up with TRBD1. The CDR3 length is 14 residues. V lost 6 bases, J lost 8 bases, and 7 bases stayed unmatched. CDR3 nucleotides: TGTGCCAGCAGGGAGACAGGGGGGAAGGAAAAACTGTTTTTT. This encodes CASRETGGKEKLFF.

The sample holds many counts of this clonotype. The genes are TRBV12-5 and TRBJ2-1; D might be TRBD2 (6 bases). Germline CDR1 and CDR2: LGHNT and FRNRAP. V was trimmed by 5 bases and J by 0 bases, leaving 17 bases between them. The CDR3 length is 17 residues. CDR3 sequence (DNA): TGTGCTAGTGGTCTTTACACTAGCCTGAGCTCCTACAATGAGCAGTTCTTC. Its protein product is CASGLYTSLSSYNEQFF.

This clonotype was observed a few times. This sequence joins TRBV4-3 and TRBJ2-2, with D unresolved. Germline CDR1 and CDR2: LGHNA and YSLEER. Trimming stripped 2 bases from V and 6 bases from J, with 7 bases between. The CDR3 has 13 amino acids. In DNA form, the CDR3 reads TGCGCCAGCAGCCAACTCTTAGCCGGGGAGCTGTTTTTT. As protein: CASSQLLAGELFF.

The table lists this clonotype with many counts. The chain couples TRBV13 to TRBJ2-5, with 10 bases identical to TRBD2. The trim removed 4 bases at V and 5 bases at J, leaving 10 bases unmatched. The CDR3 has 16 residues. Germline CDR1 PRHDT, CDR2 FYEKMQ (reference sequence). This chain's CDR3 is CASSSRVAGGWETQYF. Written as DNA, the CDR3 is TGTGCCAGCAGCTCGCGGGTAGCGGGAGGTTGGGAGACCCAGTACTTC.

Many counts were recorded for this clonotype. This sequence joins TRBV6-1 and TRBJ2-6; D gene uncertain. Per the germline V gene, CDR1 is MNHNS and CDR2 is SASEGT. The CDR3 is 15 amino acids. The CDR3 is CASTGQYSGANVLTF. The CDR3 nucleotides are TGTGCTTCCACGGGCCAGTACTCTGGGGCCAACGTCCTGACTTTC.

The table lists this clonotype with a few counts. The chain recombines TRBV9 with TRBJ1-1; tentative D call: TRBD1 (5 bases). This CDR3 spans 14 amino acids. Germline V gene data show CDR1 as SGDLS and CDR2 as YYNGEE. V was cut by 4 bases and J by 3 bases, with 13 bases left in between. CDR3: CASSSVGGYTEAFF. DNA for the CDR3: TGTGCCAGCAGCTCAGTGGGGGGGTACACTGAAGCTTTCTTT.

About this clonotype itself: An end of the junction does not agree with germline; a read error may underlie this. The chain has TRBV5-6 and TRBJ2-1, with 8 bases aligning to TRBD2. This CDR3 region has 15 residues. Germline V gene lookup returns CDR1 SGHDT and CDR2 YYEEEE. CDR3 sequence reads: CASSDLSTGTSIKLF. The CDR3 coding sequence is TGTGCCAGCAGCGATCTGTCTACCGGGACTAGTATCAAACTCTTC.

Ten or more counts support this clonotype. The V call is TRBV2, the J call TRBJ1-2; no reliable D call. CDR1 is SNHLY, CDR2 FYNNEI, per germline. The CDR3 contains 13 residues. Trimming took off 4 bases at V and 8 bases at J, with 14 bases between the two ends. CDR3 amino acids: CASSGNRAGGYTF. CDR3 nucleotide sequence: TGTGCCAGCAGTGGTAACAGAGCAGGAGGCTACACCTTC.

A remark on this clonotype: This could be a read error, since a much larger clone is one nucleotide away. The gene calls are TRBV29-1 and TRBJ2-3; D is perhaps TRBD1 or TRBD2 (5 bases each). This CDR3 spans 12 amino acids. Trimming took 7 bases from V and 7 from J, leaving 15 bases between them. In germline, CDR1 is SQVTM, CDR2 ANQGSEA. CDR3 amino acids: CSDGFGANTQYF. The CDR3 DNA follows: TGCAGCGATGGATTCGGGGCTAATACGCAGTATTTT.

This clonotype was seen at least ten times. The chain recombines TRBV5-1 with TRBJ2-1, with TRBD1 matching 12 bases. V was clipped by 3 bases and J by 6 bases; unmatched bases: 4. In germline, CDR1 is SGHRS, CDR2 YFSETQ. The CDR3 covers 15 residues. The CDR3: CASSSGQGASNEQFF. Here the CDR3 DNA reads TGCGCCAGCAGCTCGGGACAGGGGGCATCCAATGAGCAGTTCTTC.

Ten or more counts support this clonotype. CDR3: CASEVLGDTEAFF. Here the CDR3 DNA reads TGTGCCAGCGAGGTTTTAGGCGACACTGAAGCTTTCTTT. The chain couples TRBV13 to TRBJ1-1; D remains unclear. This CDR3 region has 13 residues. The germline gives CDR1 PRHDT, CDR2 FYEKMQ (reference sequence). Trimming cost V 8 bases and J 3 bases, with 13 bases left between them.

At least ten counts were recorded for this clonotype. In nucleotides, the CDR3 is TGTGCCAGCAGACGTACAGGGGGCGACTACAATGAGCAGTTCTTC. Its translation is CASRRTGGDYNEQFF. The chain couples TRBV7-9 to TRBJ2-1; 9 nucleotides align to TRBD1. The germline gives CDR1 SEHNR, CDR2 FQNEAQ (reference sequence). The CDR3 totals 15 residues. V dropped 6 bases and J dropped 3; count of bases not matched to a gene: 6.

The CDR3 coding sequence is TGCGCCAGCAGCCACAACGAAGATAGCAATCAGCCCCAGCATTTT. As protein: CASSHNEDSNQPQHF. This chain uses TRBV4-1 with TRBJ1-5; D gene uncertain. Germline CDR1 reads MGHRA; CDR2 reads YSYEKL. V was pared by 3 bases and J by 0 bases, with 9 bases between. This CDR3 spans 15 amino acids.

The chain employs TRBV10-3 and TRBJ2-7, with D uncertain. Germline CDR1 is ENHRY and CDR2 is SYGVKD. The CDR3 spans 14 residues. V lost 2 bases, J lost 2 bases, and 10 bases lay in between. Written as DNA, the CDR3 is TGTGCCATCAGTGAGATACTCACGACCTACGAGCAGTACTTC. Its protein product is CAISEILTTYEQYF.

This clonotype came up a few times. The chain uses TRBV6-6 and TRBJ2-1, with 8 nucleotides matching TRBD2. The CDR3 length is 13 residues. V gave up 10 bases and J gave up 10 bases; unmatched junction bases: 12. Looked up from germline, CDR1 is MNHNY and CDR2 is SVGAGI (reference sequence). The CDR3 reads CAISGTSKSEQFF. In nucleotides, the CDR3 is TGTGCCATCTCCGGGACTAGTAAAAGCGAGCAGTTCTTC.

The gene calls are TRBV12-3 or TRBV12-4 and TRBJ1-4; 9 bases are shared with TRBD1. The J segment lost 7 bases and the V segment lost 5 bases, leaving 8 bases of the junction unmatched. This CDR3 has 15 amino acids. The CDR3 DNA reads as TGTGCCAGCAGTCTACAGGGGGCCCTTGGTGAAAAACTGTTTTTT. Its translation is CASSLQGALGEKLFF.

V gene TRBV9 combines with J gene TRBJ2-1, with D unclear. V was shortened by 4 bases and J by 2 bases, with 16 bases between the two germline ends. Germline values: CDR1 SGDLS, CDR2 YYNGEE. The length of the CDR3 is 16 residues. CDR3 residues: CASSPRPDRTYNEQFF. For the CDR3, the DNA is TGTGCCAGCAGCCCGCGACCCGATAGAACCTACAATGAGCAGTTCTTC.

This sequence joins TRBV6-2 or TRBV6-3 and TRBJ2-5; TRBD2 matches 13 bases. The CDR3 has 18 amino acids. V lost 6 bases to trimming and J lost 6 bases; unmatched junction nucleotides: 16. CDR1 and CDR2 from the germline V gene are MNHEY and SVGEGT. In DNA form, the CDR3 reads TGTGCCAGCAGCCCCAGAAACCTCCCGGGACTAGCGGGAAAGACCCAGTACTTC. Protein: CASSPRNLPGLAGKTQYF.

Ten or more counts support this clonotype. The genes are TRBV20-1 and TRBJ1-2; no firm D call. Trimming pared 0 bases from V and 4 bases from J, leaving 9 bases between. Germline CDR1 and CDR2: DFQATT and SNEGSKA (reference sequence). The CDR3 has 13 residues. In nucleotides, the CDR3 is TGCAGTGCTAGAGATGCGGCAGGCTATGGCTACACCTTC. This encodes CSARDAAGYGYTF.

On this clonotype: A single base separates this from a much larger clone, so it may be a read error. The chain joins TRBV2 to TRBJ2-7; D possibly matches TRBD1 or TRBD2 (5 bases each). The CDR3 runs to 15 residues. Germline CDR1 and CDR2: SNHLY and FYNNEI. The CDR3 nucleotides are TGTGCCAGCAGTGATAAAGGTCGGGGCTCTTACGAGCAGTGCTTC. Translation: CASSDKGRGSYEQCF.

The sample holds a few counts of this clonotype. The rearrangement joins TRBV27 to TRBJ1-1; 8 nucleotides agree with TRBD1. Germline assignment: CDR1 MNHEY and CDR2 SMNVEV (reference sequence). The CDR3 totals 14 residues. V dropped 7 bases and J dropped 6; count of bases not matched to a gene: 10. The CDR3 DNA reads TGTGCCAGCACCCGCAGGGGGCCCGCGGCTGAAGCTTTCTTT. This codes for CASTRRGPAAEAFF.

This clonotype was observed a handful of times. V usage is TRBV10-2 and J usage is TRBJ2-4; 9 bases map to TRBD2. Germline V CDR1 and CDR2: WSHSY, SAAADI. This CDR3 has 15 residues. J was trimmed by 1 base and V by 8 bases; bases with no gene match: 6. This CDR3 reads CASGLAGAAKNIQYF. Written as DNA, the CDR3 is TGCGCCAGCGGCTTAGCGGGAGCTGCCAAAAACATTCAGTACTTC.